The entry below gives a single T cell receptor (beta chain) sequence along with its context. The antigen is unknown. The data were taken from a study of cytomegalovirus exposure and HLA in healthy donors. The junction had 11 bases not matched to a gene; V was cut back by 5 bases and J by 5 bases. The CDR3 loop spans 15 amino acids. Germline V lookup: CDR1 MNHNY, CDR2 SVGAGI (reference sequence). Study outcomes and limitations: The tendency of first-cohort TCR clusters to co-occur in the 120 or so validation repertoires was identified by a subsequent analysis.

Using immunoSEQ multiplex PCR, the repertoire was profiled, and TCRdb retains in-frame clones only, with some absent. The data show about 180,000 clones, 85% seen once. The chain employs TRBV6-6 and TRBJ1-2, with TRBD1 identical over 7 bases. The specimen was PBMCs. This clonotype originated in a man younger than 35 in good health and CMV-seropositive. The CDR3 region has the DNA TGTGCCAGCAGTGGGATTACAGGGGCGACGTATGGCTACACCTTC. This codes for CASSGITGATYGYTF.